What follows is one T cell receptor beta chain and its context. Sequencing was performed with immunoSEQ multiplex PCR; in TCRdb, only in-frame clones are kept and a portion is missing. The profile shows 130,000 to 150,000 clones, 88% of them singletons. This entry belongs to a study of T cell responses to AZD1222 COVID-19 vaccine. Specimen: peripheral blood, collected on day 0 of AZD1222 vaccination. This TCR was sampled from an adult in good health.

CDR3 nucleotides: TGTGCCAGCAGCCAAGAGACCTACAGGGGGTTTGGAAACACCATATATTTT. Translating gives CASSQETYRGFGNTIYF. This chain connects TRBV14 to TRBJ1-3; 8 nucleotides match TRBD1. This CDR3 is built from 17 residues. V shed 0 bases, J shed 3 bases, and the junction held 7 bases outside the gene matches. Germline V gene lookup returns CDR1 SGHDN and CDR2 FVKESK. The variable domain in full, completed from reference TRBV14 and TRBJ1-3, reads EAGVTQFPSHSVIEKGQTVTLRCDPISGHDNLYWYRRVMGKEIKFLLHFVKESKQDESGMPNNRFLAERTGGTYSTLKVQPAELEDSGVYFCASSQETYRGFGNTIYFGEGSWLTVV.